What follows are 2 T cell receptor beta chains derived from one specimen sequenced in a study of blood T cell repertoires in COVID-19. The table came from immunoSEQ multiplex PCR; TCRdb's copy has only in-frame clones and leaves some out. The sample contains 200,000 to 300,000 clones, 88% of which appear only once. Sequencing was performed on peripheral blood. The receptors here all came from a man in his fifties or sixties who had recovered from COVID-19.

Here the CDR3 reads CASSERSGGRGASDTQYF. For the CDR3, the DNA is TGTGCCAGCAGTGAAAGATCGGGAGGCAGGGGAGCATCAGATACGCAGTATTTT. The chain joins TRBV2 to TRBJ2-3; maybe TRBD2 (7 bases). Trimming removed 2 bases from V and 4 bases from J, with 22 bases in between. CDR1 and CDR2 from the germline V gene are SNHLY and FYNNEI. The CDR3 spans 18 residues.

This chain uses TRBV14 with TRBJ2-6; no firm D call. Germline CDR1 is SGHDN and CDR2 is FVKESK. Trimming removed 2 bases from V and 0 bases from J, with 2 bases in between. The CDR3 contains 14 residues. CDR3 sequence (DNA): TGTGCCAGCAGCCAATACTCTGGGGCCAACGTCCTGACTTTC. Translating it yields CASSQYSGANVLTF.